Described below is a single T cell receptor beta chain sequence and its context. The antigen remains undetermined. The data were taken from a study of cytomegalovirus exposure and HLA in healthy donors. Study results and caveats: Cytomegalovirus status, reportedly, was diagnosed with high specificity and sensitivity by the classifier.

The method was immunoSEQ multiplex PCR; TCRdb's version includes in-frame clones alone and lacks a portion of them. The sample holds 200,000 or so clones, around 83% seen once. With 7 bases removed from V and 11 bases from J, the gap between germline ends came to 16 bases. CDR1 and CDR2 (germline): SQVTM, ANQGSEA. CDR3 length: 11 residues. V usage is TRBV29-1 and J usage is TRBJ2-3; D is possibly TRBD2 (6 bases). The sequence came from a woman in her thirties in good health and CMV-seropositive. Sequencing used PBMCs. CDR3 region: CSASPLAQQYF. The CDR3 coding sequence is TGCAGCGCAAGCCCACTAGCTCAGCAGTATTTT.